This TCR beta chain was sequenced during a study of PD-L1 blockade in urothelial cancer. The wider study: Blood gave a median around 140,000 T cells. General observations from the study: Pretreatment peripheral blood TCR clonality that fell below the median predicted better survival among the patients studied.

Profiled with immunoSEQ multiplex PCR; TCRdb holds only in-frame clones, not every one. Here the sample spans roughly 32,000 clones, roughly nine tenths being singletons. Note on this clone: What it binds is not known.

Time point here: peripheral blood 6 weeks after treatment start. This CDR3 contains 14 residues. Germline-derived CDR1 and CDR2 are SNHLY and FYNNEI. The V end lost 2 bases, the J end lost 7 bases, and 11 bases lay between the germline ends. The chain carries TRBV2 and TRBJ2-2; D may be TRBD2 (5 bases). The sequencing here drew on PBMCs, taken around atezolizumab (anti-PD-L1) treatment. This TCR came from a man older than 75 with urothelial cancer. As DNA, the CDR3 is TGTGCCAGCAGTGAATATCGGGAACACGGGGAGCTGTTTTTT. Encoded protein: CASSEYREHGELFF.